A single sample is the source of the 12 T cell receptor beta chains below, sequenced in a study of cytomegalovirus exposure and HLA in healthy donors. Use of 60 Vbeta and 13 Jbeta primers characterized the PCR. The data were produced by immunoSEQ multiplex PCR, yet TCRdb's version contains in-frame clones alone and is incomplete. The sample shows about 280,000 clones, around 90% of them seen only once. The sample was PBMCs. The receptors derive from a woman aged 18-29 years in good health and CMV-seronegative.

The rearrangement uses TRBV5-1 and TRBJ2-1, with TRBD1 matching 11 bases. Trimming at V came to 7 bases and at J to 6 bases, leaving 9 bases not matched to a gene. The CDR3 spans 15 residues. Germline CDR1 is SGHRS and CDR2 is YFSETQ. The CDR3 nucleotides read TGCGCCAGCGGATCCGGGACAGGGGGTTCCAATGAGCAGTTCTTC. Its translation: CASGSGTGGSNEQFF.

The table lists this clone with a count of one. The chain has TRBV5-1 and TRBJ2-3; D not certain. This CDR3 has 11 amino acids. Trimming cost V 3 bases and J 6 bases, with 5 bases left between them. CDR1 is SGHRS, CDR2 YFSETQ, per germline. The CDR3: CASSSVDTQYF. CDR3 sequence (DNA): TGCGCCAGCAGCTCGGTGGATACGCAGTATTTT.

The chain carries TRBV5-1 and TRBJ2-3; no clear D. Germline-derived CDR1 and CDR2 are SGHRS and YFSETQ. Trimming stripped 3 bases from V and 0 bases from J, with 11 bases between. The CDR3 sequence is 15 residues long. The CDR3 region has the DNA TGCGCCAGCAGCTCCCCCCCCACTAGCACAGATACGCAGTATTTT. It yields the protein CASSSPPTSTDTQYF.

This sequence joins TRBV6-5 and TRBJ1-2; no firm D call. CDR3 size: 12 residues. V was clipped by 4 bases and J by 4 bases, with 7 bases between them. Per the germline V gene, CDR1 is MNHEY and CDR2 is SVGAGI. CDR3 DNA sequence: TGTGCCAGCAGTTCAGGAATCTATGGCTACACCTTC. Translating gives CASSSGIYGYTF.

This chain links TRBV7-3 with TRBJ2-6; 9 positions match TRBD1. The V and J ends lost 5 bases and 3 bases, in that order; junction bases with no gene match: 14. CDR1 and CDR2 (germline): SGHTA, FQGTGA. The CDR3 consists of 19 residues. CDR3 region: CASSDQPGQGSGGANVLTF. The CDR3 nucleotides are TGTGCCAGCAGCGATCAACCGGGACAGGGCTCGGGTGGGGCCAACGTCCTGACTTTC. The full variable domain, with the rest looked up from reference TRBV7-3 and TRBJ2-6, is GAGVSQTPSNKVTEKGKYVELRCDPISGHTALYWYRQSLGQGPEFLIYFQGTGAADDSGLPNDRFFAVRPEGSVSTLKIQRTERGDSAVYLCASSDQPGQGSGGANVLTFGAGSRLTVL.

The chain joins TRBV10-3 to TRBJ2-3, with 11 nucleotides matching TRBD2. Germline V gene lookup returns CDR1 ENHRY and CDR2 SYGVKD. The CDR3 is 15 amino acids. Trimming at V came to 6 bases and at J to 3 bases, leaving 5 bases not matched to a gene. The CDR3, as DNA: TGTGCCATCAGCCTGACTAGCGGGGAGACAGATACGCAGTATTTT. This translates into CAISLTSGETDTQYF.

The CDR3 DNA reads as TGTGCCAGCAGCTCAGGCCTGACAGGGAATGATTCACCCCTCCACTTT. Its protein product is CASSSGLTGNDSPLHF. This chain links TRBV11-2 with TRBJ1-6, with 7 bases lining up with TRBD1. The CDR3 extends over 16 amino acids. The germline gives CDR1 SGHAT, CDR2 FQNNGV. Germline trimming cut 4 bases from V and 8 bases from J; bases unmatched to any gene: 11.

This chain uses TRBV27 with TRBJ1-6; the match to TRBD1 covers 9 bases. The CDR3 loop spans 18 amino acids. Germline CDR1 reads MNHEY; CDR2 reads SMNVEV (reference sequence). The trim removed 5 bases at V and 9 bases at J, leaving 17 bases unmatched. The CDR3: CASSRDREWNSVRSPLHF. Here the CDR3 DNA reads TGTGCCAGCAGTCGGGACAGGGAGTGGAACTCGGTGCGTTCACCCCTCCACTTT.

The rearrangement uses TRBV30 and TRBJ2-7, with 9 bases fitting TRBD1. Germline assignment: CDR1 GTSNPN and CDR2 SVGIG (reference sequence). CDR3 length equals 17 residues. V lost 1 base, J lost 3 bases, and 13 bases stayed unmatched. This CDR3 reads CAWSEGGWTGESYEQYF. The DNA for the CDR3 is TGTGCCTGGAGTGAAGGGGGGTGGACAGGGGAGAGCTACGAGCAGTACTTC.

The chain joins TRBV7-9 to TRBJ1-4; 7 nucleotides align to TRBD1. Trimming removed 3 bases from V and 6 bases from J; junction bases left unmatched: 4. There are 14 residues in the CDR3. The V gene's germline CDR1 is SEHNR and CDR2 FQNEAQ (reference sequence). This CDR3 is CASSFRQGDEKLFF. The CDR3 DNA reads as TGTGCCAGCAGCTTCCGACAGGGTGATGAAAAACTGTTTTTT.

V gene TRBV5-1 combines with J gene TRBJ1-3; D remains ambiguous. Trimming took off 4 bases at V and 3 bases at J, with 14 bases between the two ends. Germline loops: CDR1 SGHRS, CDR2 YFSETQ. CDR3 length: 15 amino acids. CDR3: CASSPRTGGGNTIYF. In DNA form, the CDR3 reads TGCGCCAGCAGCCCCAGAACCGGAGGTGGAAACACCATATATTTT.

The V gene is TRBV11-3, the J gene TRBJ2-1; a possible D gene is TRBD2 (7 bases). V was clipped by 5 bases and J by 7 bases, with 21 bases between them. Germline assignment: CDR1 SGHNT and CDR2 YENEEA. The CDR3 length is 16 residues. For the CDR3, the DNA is TGTGCCAGCAGCCGGGGGGCGGGACAAAGGGAAAATGAGCAGTTCTTC. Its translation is CASSRGAGQRENEQFF.